This T cell receptor (beta chain) was captured by sequencing in a study of blood T cell repertoires in COVID-19. Study-level information: COVID-19 samples, acute and convalescent, were from the United States, Italy and Spain.

Original analysis: By means of reference gene primer amplification, nucleated cell counts were estimated. Using immunoSEQ multiplex PCR, the repertoire was profiled, and TCRdb retains in-frame clones only, with some absent. That table is the source of V, J and clone size, and D and trimming were worked out from the DNA. Here the sample spans approximately 140,000 clones, about 87% being singletons. In Seattle, patients joined the study during active infection and were tracked longitudinally. Trimming removed 4 bases at V and 2 bases at J, with 12 bases between. Germline CDR1 is KGHSH and CDR2 is LQKENI. This CDR3 contains 15 residues.

This sequence originates from a human donor with COVID-19, enrolled during active disease. The donor label of this sample is uncertain. Input material: peripheral blood. The V call is TRBV18, the J call TRBJ1-5, with D perhaps matching TRBD1 (6 bases). CDR3 in DNA: TGTGCCAGCTCACGTAGGACAGTCCGCAATCAGCCCCAGCATTTT. Encoded protein: CASSRRTVRNQPQHF.